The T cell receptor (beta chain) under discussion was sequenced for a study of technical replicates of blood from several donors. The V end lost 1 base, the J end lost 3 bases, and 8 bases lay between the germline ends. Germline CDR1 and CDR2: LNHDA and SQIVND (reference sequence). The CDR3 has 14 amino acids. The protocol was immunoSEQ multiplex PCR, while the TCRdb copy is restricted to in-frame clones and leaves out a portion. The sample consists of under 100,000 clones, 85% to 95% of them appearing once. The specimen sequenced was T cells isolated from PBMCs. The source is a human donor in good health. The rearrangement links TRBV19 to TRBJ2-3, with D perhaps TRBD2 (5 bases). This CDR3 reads CASSIASGTDTQYF. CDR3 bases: TGTGCCAGTAGTATAGCAAGCGGAACAGATACGCAGTATTTT.